The rows below give T cell receptor beta chains drawn from one sample of a study of blood T cell repertoires in COVID-19. Method: immunoSEQ multiplex PCR; TCRdb's copy keeps in-frame clones and lacks some. This table holds 350,000 to 400,000 clones, about 89% found once. Sequenced: peripheral blood. Every receptor here comes from a woman aged 25 to 39 with COVID-19, enrolled during active disease. The CDR3 runs from the conserved cysteine through the conserved F or W. The D gene is left open where the match is weak.

d_gene,len,v_gene,j_gene,CDR3aa
TRBD1,17,TRBV28,TRBJ2-2,CASSGPGGVEGRGELFF
TRBD1,14,TRBV7-2,TRBJ2-3,CASNTDRGTDTQYF
TRBD2,16,TRBV25-1,TRBJ2-5,CASSELLLGGQETQYF
.,15,TRBV4-1,TRBJ2-3,CASSQGTSRTDTQYF
TRBD1,16,TRBV7-8,TRBJ2-4,CASSLLRTGAKNIQYF
.,16,TRBV7-9,TRBJ2-5,CASSSQGGWEWETQYF
TRBD2,12,TRBV30,TRBJ2-1,CAWRGSAGGQFF
TRBD2,17,TRBV7-9,TRBJ2-5,CASSLSWTSLGQETQYF
.,14,TRBV2,TRBJ1-5,CASSGRRGNQPQHF
TRBD1,19,TRBV11-2,TRBJ2-6,CASSTRQGYISSGANVLTF
.,15,TRBV11-2,TRBJ2-2,CASSLAQGGTGELFF
TRBD1,15,TRBV28,TRBJ1-4,CASSLGGQDNEKLFF
TRBD1,14,TRBV28,TRBJ1-1,CASRQGGENTEAFF
.,15,TRBV11-2,TRBJ2-5,CASSLEYRVWETQYF
TRBD1,13,TRBV7-8,TRBJ2-7,CATVRDRAYEQYF
TRBD1,16,TRBV4-3,TRBJ1-6,CASSQVRGRRESPLHF
.,14,TRBV6-5,TRBJ1-4,CASSRDSTNEKLFF
.,14,TRBV19,TRBJ1-1,CASRDGRGNTEAFF
.,14,TRBV5-1,TRBJ1-1,CASSLGLSIVEAFF
.,11,TRBV6-5,TRBJ1-1,CASTGGRGAFF
.,19,TRBV6-2/TRBV6-3,TRBJ1-2,CASSYGRNLPGTSGYGYTF
.,15,TRBV27,TRBJ1-5,CASSLSRGRNQPQHF
.,15,TRBV3-1/TRBV3-2,TRBJ1-1,CASSQPGTWNTEAFF
.,13,TRBV2,TRBJ2-3,CASNSRRPDTQYF
.,15,TRBV11-2,TRBJ2-7,CASSLSSQGFYEQYF
.,15,TRBV21-1,TRBJ1-2,CASSKRTGNPTGYTF
TRBD1,18,TRBV2,TRBJ2-5,CASPGVATDRGVTETQYF
.,12,TRBV5-1,TRBJ2-1,CASSLERNEQFF
TRBD2,15,TRBV11-3,TRBJ2-1,CASGRRNGRYNEQFF
TRBD2,14,TRBV11-2,TRBJ2-2,CASRTSGATGELFF
TRBD2,16,TRBV7-9,TRBJ2-1,CASSLWPSGVYNEQFF
TRBD2,15,TRBV5-4,TRBJ2-3,CASSSLAGAEDTQYF
TRBD1,13,TRBV7-8,TRBJ2-7,CASSPDREHEQYF
TRBD2,17,TRBV7-2,TRBJ2-1,CASSLFISGGIYNEQFF
.,11,TRBV28,TRBJ1-5,CASSSLGPQHF
.,16,TRBV19,TRBJ2-1,CASTDPGTPSYNEQFF
TRBD2,15,TRBV4-1,TRBJ2-1,CASSRLAGGPNEQFF
TRBD1,14,TRBV6-2/TRBV6-3,TRBJ1-2,CASSYSQGSDGYTF
.,15,TRBV5-1,TRBJ2-3,CASSLASLSADTQYF
.,15,TRBV5-1,TRBJ2-2,CASSYDSPRTGELFF
TRBD1,15,TRBV7-7,TRBJ2-1,CASSLDRAFANEQFF
TRBD1,18,TRBV6-2/TRBV6-3,TRBJ2-6,CASSYGRDRGSGANVLTF
.,15,TRBV14,TRBJ1-4,CASSQGPAGNEKLFF
TRBD1,14,TRBV7-9,TRBJ2-7,CASSLGQGQDEQYF
.,13,TRBV5-1,TRBJ1-1,CASSQGQITEAFF
.,16,TRBV18,TRBJ2-5,CASSHTSGVTQETQYF